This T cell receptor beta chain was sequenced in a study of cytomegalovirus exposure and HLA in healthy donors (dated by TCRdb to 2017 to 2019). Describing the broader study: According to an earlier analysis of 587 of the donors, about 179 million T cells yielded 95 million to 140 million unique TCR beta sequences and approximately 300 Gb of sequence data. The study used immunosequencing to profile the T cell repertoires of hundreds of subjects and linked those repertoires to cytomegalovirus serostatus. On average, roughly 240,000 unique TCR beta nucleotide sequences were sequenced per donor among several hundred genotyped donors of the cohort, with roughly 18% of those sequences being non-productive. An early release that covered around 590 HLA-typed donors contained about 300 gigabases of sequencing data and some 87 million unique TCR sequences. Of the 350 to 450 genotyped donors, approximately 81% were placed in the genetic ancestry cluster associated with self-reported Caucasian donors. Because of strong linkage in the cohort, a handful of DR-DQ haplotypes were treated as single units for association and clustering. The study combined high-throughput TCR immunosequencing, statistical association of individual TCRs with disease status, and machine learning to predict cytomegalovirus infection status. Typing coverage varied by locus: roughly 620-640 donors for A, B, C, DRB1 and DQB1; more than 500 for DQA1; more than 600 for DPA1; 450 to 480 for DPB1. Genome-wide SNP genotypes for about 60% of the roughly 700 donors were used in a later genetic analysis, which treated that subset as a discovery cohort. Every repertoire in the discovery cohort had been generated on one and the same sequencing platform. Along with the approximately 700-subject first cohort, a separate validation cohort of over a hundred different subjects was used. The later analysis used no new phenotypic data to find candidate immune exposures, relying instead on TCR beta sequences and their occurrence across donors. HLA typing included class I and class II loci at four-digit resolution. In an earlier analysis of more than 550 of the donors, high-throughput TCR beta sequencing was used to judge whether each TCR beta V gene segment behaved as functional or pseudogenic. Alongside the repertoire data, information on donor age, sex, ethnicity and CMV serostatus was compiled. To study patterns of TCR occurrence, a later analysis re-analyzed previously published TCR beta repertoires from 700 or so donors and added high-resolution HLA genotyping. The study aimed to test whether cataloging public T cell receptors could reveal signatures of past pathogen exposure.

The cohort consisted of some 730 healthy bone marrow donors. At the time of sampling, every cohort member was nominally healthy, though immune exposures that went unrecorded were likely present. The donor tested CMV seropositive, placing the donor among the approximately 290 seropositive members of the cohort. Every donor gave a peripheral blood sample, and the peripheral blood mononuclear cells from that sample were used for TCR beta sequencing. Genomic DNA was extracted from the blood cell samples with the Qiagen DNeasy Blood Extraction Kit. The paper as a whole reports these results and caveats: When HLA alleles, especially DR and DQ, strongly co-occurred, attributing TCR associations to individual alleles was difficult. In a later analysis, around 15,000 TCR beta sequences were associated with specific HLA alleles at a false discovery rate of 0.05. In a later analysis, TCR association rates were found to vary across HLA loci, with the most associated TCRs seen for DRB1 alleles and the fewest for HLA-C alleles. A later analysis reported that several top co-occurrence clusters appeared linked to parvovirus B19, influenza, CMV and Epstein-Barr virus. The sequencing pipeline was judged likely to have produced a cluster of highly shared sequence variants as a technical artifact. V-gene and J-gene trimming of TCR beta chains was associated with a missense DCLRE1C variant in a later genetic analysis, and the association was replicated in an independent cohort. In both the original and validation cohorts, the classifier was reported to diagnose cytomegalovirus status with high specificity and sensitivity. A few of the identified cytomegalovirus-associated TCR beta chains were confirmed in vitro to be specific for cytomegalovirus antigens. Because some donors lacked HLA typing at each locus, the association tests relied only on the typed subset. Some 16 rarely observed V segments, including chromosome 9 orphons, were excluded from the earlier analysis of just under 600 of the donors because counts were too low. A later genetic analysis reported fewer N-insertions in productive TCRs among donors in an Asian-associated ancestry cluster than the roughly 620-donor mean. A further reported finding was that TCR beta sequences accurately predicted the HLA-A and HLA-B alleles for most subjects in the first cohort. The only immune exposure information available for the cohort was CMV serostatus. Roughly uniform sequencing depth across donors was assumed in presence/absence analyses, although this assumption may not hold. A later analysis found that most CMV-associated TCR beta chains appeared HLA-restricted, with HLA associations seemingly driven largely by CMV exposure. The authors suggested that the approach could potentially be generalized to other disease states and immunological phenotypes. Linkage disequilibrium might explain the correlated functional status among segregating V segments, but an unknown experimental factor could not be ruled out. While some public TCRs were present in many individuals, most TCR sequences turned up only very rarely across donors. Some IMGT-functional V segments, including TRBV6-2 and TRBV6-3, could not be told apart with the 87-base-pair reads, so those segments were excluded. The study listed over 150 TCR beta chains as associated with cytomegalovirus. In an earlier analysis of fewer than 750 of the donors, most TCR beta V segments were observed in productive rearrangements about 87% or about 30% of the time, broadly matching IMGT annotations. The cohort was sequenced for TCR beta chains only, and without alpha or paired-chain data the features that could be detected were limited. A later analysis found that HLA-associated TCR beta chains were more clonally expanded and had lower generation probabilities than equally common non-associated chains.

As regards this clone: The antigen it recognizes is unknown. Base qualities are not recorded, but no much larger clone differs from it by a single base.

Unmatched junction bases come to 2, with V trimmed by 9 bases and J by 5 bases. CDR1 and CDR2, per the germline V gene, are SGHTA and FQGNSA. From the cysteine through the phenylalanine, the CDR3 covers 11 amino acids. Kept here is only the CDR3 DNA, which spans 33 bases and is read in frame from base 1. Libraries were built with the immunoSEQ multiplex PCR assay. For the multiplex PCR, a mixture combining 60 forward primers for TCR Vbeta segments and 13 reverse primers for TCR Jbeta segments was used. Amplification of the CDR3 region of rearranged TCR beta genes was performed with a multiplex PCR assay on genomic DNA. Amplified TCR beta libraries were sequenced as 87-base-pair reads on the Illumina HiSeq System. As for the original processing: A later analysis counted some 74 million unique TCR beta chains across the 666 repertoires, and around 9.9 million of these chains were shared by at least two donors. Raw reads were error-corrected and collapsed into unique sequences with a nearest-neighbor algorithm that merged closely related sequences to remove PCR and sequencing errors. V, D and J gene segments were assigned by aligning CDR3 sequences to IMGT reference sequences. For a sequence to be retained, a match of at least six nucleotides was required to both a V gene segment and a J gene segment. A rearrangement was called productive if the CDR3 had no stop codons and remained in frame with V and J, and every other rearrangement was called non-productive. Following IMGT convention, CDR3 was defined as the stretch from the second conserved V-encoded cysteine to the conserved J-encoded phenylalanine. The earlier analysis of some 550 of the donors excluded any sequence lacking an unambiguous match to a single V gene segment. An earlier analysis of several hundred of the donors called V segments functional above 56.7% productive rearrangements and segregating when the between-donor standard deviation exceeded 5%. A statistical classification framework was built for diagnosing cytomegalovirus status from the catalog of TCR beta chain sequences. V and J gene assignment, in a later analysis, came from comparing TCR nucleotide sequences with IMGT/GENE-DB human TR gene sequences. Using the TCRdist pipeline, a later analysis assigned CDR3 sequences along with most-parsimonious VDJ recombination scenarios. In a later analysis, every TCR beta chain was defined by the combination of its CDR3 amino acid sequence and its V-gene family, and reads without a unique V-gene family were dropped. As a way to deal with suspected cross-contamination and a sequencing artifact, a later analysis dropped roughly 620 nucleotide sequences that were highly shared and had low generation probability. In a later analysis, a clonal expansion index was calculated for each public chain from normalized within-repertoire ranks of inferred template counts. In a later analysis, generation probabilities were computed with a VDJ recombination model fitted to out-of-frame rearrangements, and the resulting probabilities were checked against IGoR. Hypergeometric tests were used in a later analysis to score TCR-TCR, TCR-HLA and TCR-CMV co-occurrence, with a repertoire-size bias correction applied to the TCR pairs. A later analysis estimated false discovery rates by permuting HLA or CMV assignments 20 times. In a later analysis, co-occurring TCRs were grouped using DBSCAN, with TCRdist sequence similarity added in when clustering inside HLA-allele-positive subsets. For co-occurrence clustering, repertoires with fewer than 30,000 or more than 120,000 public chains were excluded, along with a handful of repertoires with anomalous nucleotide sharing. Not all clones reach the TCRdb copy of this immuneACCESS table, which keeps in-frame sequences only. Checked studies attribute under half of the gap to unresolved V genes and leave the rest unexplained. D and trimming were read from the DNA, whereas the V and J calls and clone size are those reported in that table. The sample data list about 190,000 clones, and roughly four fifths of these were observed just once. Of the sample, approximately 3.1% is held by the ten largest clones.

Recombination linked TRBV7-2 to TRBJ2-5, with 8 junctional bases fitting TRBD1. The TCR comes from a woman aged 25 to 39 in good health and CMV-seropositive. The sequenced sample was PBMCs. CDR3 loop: CASRQGETQYF. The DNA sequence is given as TGTGCCAGTCGACAGGGGGAGACCCAGTACTTC.